This T cell receptor beta chain is from a study of blood T cell repertoires in COVID-19. Background on the study: COVID-19 samples, acute and convalescent, were from the United States, Italy and Spain.

In the original analysis: Researchers report that nucleated cell counts were estimated from reference gene primer amplification. The table came from immunoSEQ multiplex PCR; TCRdb's copy has only in-frame clones and leaves some out. V and J calls and clone size are as listed in that table; D and trimming were resolved from the DNA. The data show around 360,000 clones, more than 75% seen once. The V end was cut by 2 bases, the J end by 3 bases, with 9 bases between. Looked up from germline, CDR1 is SEHNR and CDR2 is FQNEAQ (reference sequence). The CDR3 runs 14 residues. Those enrolled, adults aged roughly 18 to 95 years, came from about two dozen US areas. The table lists this clone with a count of one.

The sequenced material came from PBMCs or T cells enriched from blood (not recorded which). The sequence was collected from a woman in her twenties or thirties who had recovered from COVID-19. V usage is TRBV7-9 and J usage is TRBJ2-3; no reliable D call. The CDR3 protein is CASSLPRMTDTQYF. CDR3 DNA sequence: TGTGCCAGCAGCTTACCGAGGATGACAGATACGCAGTATTTT.